The rows below give T cell receptor beta chains drawn from one sample of a study of post-analysis software for immune sequencing data. Via MiXCR, TCRdb re-called the PCR reads, giving one row per CDR3 protein. The sample lists 350,000 to 500,000 distinct CDR3 sequences, 35% to 45% occurring once. Sequences were obtained from blood. Every receptor here comes from a girl aged 2-10 years with multiple sclerosis. The CDR3 runs from the conserved cysteine through the conserved F or W. The D gene is left open where the match is weak. Rows give clone size only sometimes, using once, few, many, or a class for an expanded clone.

few . TRBJ2-1 TRBV20-1 TGCAGTGCTAGAGGGGCTAGCGCCTCCTCCTACAATGAGCAGTTCTTC CSARGASASSYNEQFF
. . TRBJ1-1 TRBV24-1 TGTGCCACCAGCAGGGAGACTGAAGCTTTCTTT CATSRETEAFF
. . TRBJ2-7 TRBV7-9 TGTGCCAGCAGCTTATTCCCCGACCGAGACAGCCTGTTCTACGAGCAGTACTTC CASSLFPDRDSLFYEQYF
. . TRBJ1-1 TRBV12-3/TRBV12-4 TGTGCCAGCACCTCTCAGGACGGAAGGCCTGAAGCTTTCTTT CASTSQDGRPEAFF
. TRBD2 TRBJ2-3 TRBV5-4 TGTGCCAGCAGCTCCTATTTAGCGGGGGACACAGATACGCAGTATTTT CASSSYLAGDTDTQYF
. TRBD2 TRBJ2-1 TRBV20-1 TGCAGTGCTACTATAGCGGGAGTGAACAATGAGCAGTTCTTC CSATIAGVNNEQFF
. TRBD2 TRBJ2-5 TRBV10-3 TGTGCCATCGGACTAGCTCAAGAGACCCAGTACTTC CAIGLAQETQYF
. TRBD1 TRBJ2-7 TRBV6-5 TGTGCCAGCAGTTCGAGGACAGGACCATCATACGAGCAGTACTTC CASSSRTGPSYEQYF
. . TRBJ1-2 TRBV5-1 TGCGCCAGCAGCTCCCAACAGAATCCCTATGGCTGCACCTTC CASSSQQNPYGCTF
. . TRBJ2-1 TRBV7-6 TGTGCCAGTGGTGCCCAAGATGAGCAGTTCTTC CASGAQDEQFF
few . TRBJ1-1 TRBV5-1 TGCGCCAGCAGATTTGCAGGGGAGGACACTGAAGCTTTCTTT CASRFAGEDTEAFF
few TRBD2 TRBJ2-7 TRBV5-1 TGCGCCAGCAGCCGGCGGGGGACCGTCTACGAGCAGTACTTC CASSRRGTVYEQYF
few . TRBJ2-6 TRBV7-2 TGTGCCAGCAGCTTACGACAGGTCATTAGCTCTGGGGCCAACGTCCTGACTTTC CASSLRQVISSGANVLTF
. . TRBJ1-2 TRBV29-1 TGCAGCGGTGTATCATCCTCCGGCTACACCTTC CSGVSSSGYTF
few . TRBJ2-7 TRBV12-3/TRBV12-4 TGTGCCAGCAGTTTAATGTCCCCCTACGAGCAGTACTTC CASSLMSPYEQYF
. TRBD2 TRBJ2-3 TRBV7-3 TGTGCCAGCAGCCCGCGGGTAGCGGGGGTTAGCACAGATACGCAGTATTTT CASSPRVAGVSTDTQYF
. . TRBJ2-5 TRBV4-3 TGCGCCAGCAGCCAAACGGCGGGAAGAGAGACCCAGTACTTC CASSQTAGRETQYF
. . TRBJ2-1 TRBV29-1 TGCAGCGGGGAAGGCAATGAGCAGTTCTTC CSGEGNEQFF
. . TRBJ2-7 TRBV9 TGTGCCAGCAGCTCCTCTGGCTACGAGCAGTACTTC CASSSSGYEQYF
. . TRBJ1-2 TRBV7-9 TGTGCCAGCAGCTTTCGGATCGGACGCCGGAGGGCCGGCTATGGCTACACCTTC CASSFRIGRRRAGYGYTF
. TRBD1 TRBJ2-1 TRBV7-2 TGTGCCAGCAGCATCCAGGGGGATGAGCAGTTCTTC CASSIQGDEQFF
. . TRBJ1-2 TRBV3-1 TGTGCCAGCAGCCAAGCTGCAGTTCTGGGAGGCTACACCTTC CASSQAAVLGGYTF
few TRBD2 TRBJ2-3 TRBV9 TGTGCCAGCAGCGTAAAAGCGGGGGGCCTCGCAGATACGCAGTATTTT CASSVKAGGLADTQYF
. . TRBJ2-3 TRBV2 TGTGCCAGCAGTCGGGACTCAGTGGCAGATACGCAGTATTTT CASSRDSVADTQYF
once TRBD1 TRBJ1-1 TRBV18 TGTGCCAGCGCACAGGGACAGATCACTGAAGCTTTCTTT CASAQGQITEAFF
few . TRBJ1-2 TRBV6-5 TGTGCCAGCTTCGACAGCGGGAATTATGGCTACACCTTC CASFDSGNYGYTF
. . TRBJ2-7 TRBV7-2 TGTGCCAGCAGCTTATACCAACAGATACAAGAGGCCCAGTACTTC CASSLYQQIQEAQYF
. . TRBJ2-5 TRBV10-3 TGTGCCATCAGCGGGGAACCCCGGGAGACCCAGTACTTC CAISGEPRETQYF
. . TRBJ2-1 TRBV29-1 TGCAGCGTTGAAGTCTGGGGCTCCGGGACTGCATCCTACAATGAGCAGTTCTTC CSVEVWGSGTASYNEQFF
. . TRBJ2-3 TRBV29-1 TGCAGCGTTACCAGACTTGAAGATACGCAGTATTTT CSVTRLEDTQYF
. . TRBJ2-3 TRBV7-2 TGTGCCAGCAGCCCCCCCGGGCGGGGGCGTTGGGATACGCAGTATTTT CASSPPGRGRWDTQYF
few . TRBJ2-5 TRBV7-2 TGTGCCAGCAGCCTGATCAGGGAGGAGACCCAGTACTTC CASSLIREETQYF
. . TRBJ2-5 TRBV29-1 TGCAGCGTTGACCCGGGGACTGAGACCCAGTACTTC CSVDPGTETQYF
many TRBD2 TRBJ2-1 TRBV5-1 TGCGCCAGCAGTTGGACTAGCGGGGGCAATGAGCAGTTCTTC CASSWTSGGNEQFF
. . TRBJ2-3 TRBV6-2/TRBV6-3 TGTGCCAGCAGTTACTCGGAGCCCCATACGCAGTATTTT CASSYSEPHTQYF
. . TRBJ1-2 TRBV28 TGTGCCAGCAGTTTATCTTTAGGGCAGGGGTTGGATGGCTACACCTTC CASSLSLGQGLDGYTF
few . TRBJ2-1 TRBV5-1 TGCGCCAGCAGCCCTACGGGACACCTAGACAATGAGCAGTTCTTC CASSPTGHLDNEQFF
few TRBD1 TRBJ1-1 TRBV20-1 TGCAGTGCTAGAGATCAGGGGGGCCTGGACACTGAAGCTTTCTTT CSARDQGGLDTEAFF
. TRBD1 TRBJ2-1 TRBV4-3 TGCGCCAGCAGCCAAGAGGGACAGGGGCCGACTGACTCCTACAATGAGCAGTTCTTC CASSQEGQGPTDSYNEQFF
few TRBD1 TRBJ2-7 TRBV25-1 TGTGCCAGCAGTGAATCAGGGACAGGGGGCTACGAGCAGTACTTC CASSESGTGGYEQYF
. TRBD2 TRBJ2-1 TRBV20-1 TGCAGTGCTAGCCTAGCGGGAGTCGGCAATGAGCAGTTCTTC CSASLAGVGNEQFF
once TRBD1 TRBJ2-2 TRBV10-3 TGTGCCATTCGGACAGGCCCCTTTACCGCGAACACCGGGGAGCTGTTTTTT CAIRTGPFTANTGELFF
. . TRBJ1-1 TRBV7-9 TGTGCCAGCAGCTTCCTTGACAGCGAAGCTTTCTTT CASSFLDSEAFF
. . TRBJ1-2 TRBV5-6 TGTGCCAGCAGCTTGCAGGTACGAGATGGCTACACCTTC CASSLQVRDGYTF
few . TRBJ1-2 TRBV7-9 TGTGCCAGCAGCTTAGCGTCTAGGGAGTTGAACAACTATGGCTACACCTTC CASSLASRELNNYGYTF
. . TRBJ2-4 TRBV6-5 TGTGCCAGCAGTTACTCCCTAGACCGTGCCAAAAACATTCAGTACTTC CASSYSLDRAKNIQYF
. TRBD1 TRBJ2-3 TRBV10-3 TGTGCCATCAGTGACCCGTACGGGACAGGTTCCACAGATACGCAGTATTTT CAISDPYGTGSTDTQYF
few . TRBJ2-1 TRBV6-5 TGTGCCAGCACCGAAGCCCCAGCCCCCTACAATGAGCAGTTCTTC CASTEAPAPYNEQFF
. . TRBJ1-1 TRBV4-1 TGCGCCAGCAGCCAAGATGAAACGAACAGGGCGAACACTGAAGCTTTCTTT CASSQDETNRANTEAFF
. TRBD2 TRBJ2-1 TRBV2 TGTGCCAGCAGTGATTCACTAGCGGCCAGGAACAATGAGCAGTTCTTC CASSDSLAARNNEQFF
few . TRBJ2-7 TRBV2 TGTGCCAGCACACGAGGGGGGACCTCCTACGAGCAGTACTTC CASTRGGTSYEQYF
few . TRBJ1-5 TRBV27 TGTGCCAGCAGTCTAGAGAGGGGTCAGCCCCAGCATTTT CASSLERGQPQHF
. TRBD1 TRBJ1-2 TRBV29-1 TGCAGCGTCCCCGGGACAGGGCCTTCCTATGGCTACACCTTC CSVPGTGPSYGYTF
few . TRBJ1-2 TRBV12-3/TRBV12-4 TGTGCCAGCAGTTTGGGGGCAGGGGTCGATGGCTACACCTTC CASSLGAGVDGYTF
once . TRBJ1-1 TRBV5-1 TGCGCCAGCAGCTTGGGTAACGGGAACACTGAAGCTTTCTTT CASSLGNGNTEAFF
few . TRBJ1-1 TRBV29-1 TGCAGCGTCACGGGCACTGAAGCTTTCTTT CSVTGTEAFF